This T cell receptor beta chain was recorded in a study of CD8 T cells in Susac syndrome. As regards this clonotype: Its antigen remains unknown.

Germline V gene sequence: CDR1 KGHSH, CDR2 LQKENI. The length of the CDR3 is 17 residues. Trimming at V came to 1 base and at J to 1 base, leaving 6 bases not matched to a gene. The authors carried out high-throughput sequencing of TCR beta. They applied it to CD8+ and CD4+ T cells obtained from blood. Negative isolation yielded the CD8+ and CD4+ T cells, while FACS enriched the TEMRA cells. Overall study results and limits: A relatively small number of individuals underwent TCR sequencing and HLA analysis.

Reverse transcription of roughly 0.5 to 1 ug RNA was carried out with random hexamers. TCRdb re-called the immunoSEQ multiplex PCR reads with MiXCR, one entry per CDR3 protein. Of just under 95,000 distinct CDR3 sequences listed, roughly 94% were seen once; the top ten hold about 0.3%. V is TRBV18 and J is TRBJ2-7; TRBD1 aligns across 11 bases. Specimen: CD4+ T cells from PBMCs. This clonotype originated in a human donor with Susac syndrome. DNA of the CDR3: TGTGCCAGCTCACCACTACCGGGACAGGGGGTATCCTACGAGCAGTACTTC. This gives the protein CASSPLPGQGVSYEQYF.